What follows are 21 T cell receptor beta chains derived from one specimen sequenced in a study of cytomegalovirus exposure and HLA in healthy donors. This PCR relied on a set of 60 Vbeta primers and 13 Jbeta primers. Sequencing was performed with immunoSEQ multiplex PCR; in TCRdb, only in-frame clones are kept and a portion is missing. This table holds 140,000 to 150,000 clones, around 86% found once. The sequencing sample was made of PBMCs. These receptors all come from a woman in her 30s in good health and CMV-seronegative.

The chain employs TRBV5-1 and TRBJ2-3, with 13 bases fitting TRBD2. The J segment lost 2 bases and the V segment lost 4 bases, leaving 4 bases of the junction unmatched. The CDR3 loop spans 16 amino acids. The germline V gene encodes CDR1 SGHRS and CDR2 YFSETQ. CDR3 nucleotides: TGCGCCAGCAGCACTGGACTAGCGGGAGCCACAGATACGCAGTATTTT. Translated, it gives CASSTGLAGATDTQYF. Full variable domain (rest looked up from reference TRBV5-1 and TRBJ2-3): KAGVTQTPRYLIKTRGQQVTLSCSPISGHRSVSWYQQTPGQGLQFLFEYFSETQRNKGNFPGRFSGRQFSNSRSEMNVSTLELGDSALYLCASSTGLAGATDTQYFGPGTRLTVL.

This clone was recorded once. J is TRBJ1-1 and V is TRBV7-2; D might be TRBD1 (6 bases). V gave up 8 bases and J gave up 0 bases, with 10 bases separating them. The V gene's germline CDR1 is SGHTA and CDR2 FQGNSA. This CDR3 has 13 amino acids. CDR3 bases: TGTGCCAGCGGGGGGGCCGTGAACACTGAAGCTTTCTTT. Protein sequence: CASGGAVNTEAFF.

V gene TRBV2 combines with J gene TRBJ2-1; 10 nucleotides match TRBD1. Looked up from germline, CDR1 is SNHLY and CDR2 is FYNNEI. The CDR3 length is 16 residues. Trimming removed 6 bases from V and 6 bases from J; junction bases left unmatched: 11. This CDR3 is CASREDFGTGANEQFF. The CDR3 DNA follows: TGTGCCAGCAGGGAGGATTTTGGGACAGGGGCCAATGAGCAGTTCTTC.

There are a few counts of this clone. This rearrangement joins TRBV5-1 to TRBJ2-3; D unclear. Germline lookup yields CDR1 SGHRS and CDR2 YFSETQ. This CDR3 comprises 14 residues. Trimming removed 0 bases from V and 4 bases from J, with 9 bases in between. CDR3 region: CASSLAGNADTQYF. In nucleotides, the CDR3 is TGCGCCAGCAGCTTGGCGGGTAATGCAGATACGCAGTATTTT.

CDR3 coding DNA: TGTGCCAGCAGTGTCTGGGGCTACTTCTACACCTTC. Translation: CASSVWGYFYTF. The chain combines TRBV25-1 with TRBJ1-2; D is perhaps TRBD1 (5 bases). The CDR3 runs 12 residues. Germline-derived CDR1 and CDR2 are MGHDK and SYGVNS. Trimming stripped 4 bases from V and 10 bases from J, with 13 bases between.

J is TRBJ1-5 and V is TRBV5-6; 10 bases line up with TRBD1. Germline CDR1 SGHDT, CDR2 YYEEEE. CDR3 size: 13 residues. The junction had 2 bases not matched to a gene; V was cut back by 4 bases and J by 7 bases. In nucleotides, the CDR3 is TGTGCCAGCAGCGGGACAGGGGAACAGCCCCAGCATTTT. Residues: CASSGTGEQPQHF. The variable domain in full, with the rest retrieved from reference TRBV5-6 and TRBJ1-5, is DAGVTQSPTHLIKTRGQQVTLRCSPKSGHDTVSWYQQALGQGPQFIFQYYEEEERQRGNFPDRFSGHQFPNYSSELNVNALLLGDSALYLCASSGTGEQPQHFGDGTRLSIL.

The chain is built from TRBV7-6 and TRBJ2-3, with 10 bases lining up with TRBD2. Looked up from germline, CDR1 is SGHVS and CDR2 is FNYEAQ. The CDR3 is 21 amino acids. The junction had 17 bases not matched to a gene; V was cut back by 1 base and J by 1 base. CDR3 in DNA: TGTGCCAGCAGCTTAGTGTGGGATCGAGAGCGGGGGGGCCCCGGCACAGATACGCAGTATTTT. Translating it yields CASSLVWDRERGGPGTDTQYF.

The CDR3 loop is CASSLLTGASETQYF. The CDR3 DNA sequence: TGTGCCAGCAGCTTACTGACAGGAGCCTCAGAGACCCAGTACTTC. This chain uses TRBV7-8 with TRBJ2-5, with D perhaps TRBD1 (6 bases). V was shortened by 2 bases and J by 4 bases, with 14 bases between the two germline ends. The CDR3 extends over 15 amino acids. Germline CDR1 and CDR2: SGHVS and FQNEAQ.

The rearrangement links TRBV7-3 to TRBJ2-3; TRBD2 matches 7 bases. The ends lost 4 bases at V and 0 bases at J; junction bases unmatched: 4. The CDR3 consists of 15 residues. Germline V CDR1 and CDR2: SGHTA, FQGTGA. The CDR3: CASSWGGQSTDTQYF. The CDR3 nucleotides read TGTGCCAGCAGCTGGGGAGGGCAAAGCACAGATACGCAGTATTTT. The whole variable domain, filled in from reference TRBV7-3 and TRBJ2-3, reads GAGVSQTPSNKVTEKGKYVELRCDPISGHTALYWYRQSLGQGPEFLIYFQGTGAADDSGLPNDRFFAVRPEGSVSTLKIQRTERGDSAVYLCASSWGGQSTDTQYFGPGTRLTVL.

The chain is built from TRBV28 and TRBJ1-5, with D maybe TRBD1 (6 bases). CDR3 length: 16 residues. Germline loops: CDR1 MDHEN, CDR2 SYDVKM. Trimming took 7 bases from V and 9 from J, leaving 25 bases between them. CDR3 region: CASNIPGALKGGPQHF. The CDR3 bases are TGTGCCAGCAACATCCCAGGGGCCCTCAAAGGAGGGCCCCAGCATTTT.

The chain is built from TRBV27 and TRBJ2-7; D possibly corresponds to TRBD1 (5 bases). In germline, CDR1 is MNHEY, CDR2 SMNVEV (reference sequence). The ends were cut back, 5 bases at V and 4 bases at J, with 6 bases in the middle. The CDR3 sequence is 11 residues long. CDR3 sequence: CASSQGYEQYF. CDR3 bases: TGTGCCAGCAGTCAGGGTTACGAGCAGTACTTC.

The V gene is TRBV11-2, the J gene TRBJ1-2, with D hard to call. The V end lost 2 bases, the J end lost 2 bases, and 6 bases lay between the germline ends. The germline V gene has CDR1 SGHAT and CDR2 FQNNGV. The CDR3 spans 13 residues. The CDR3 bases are TGTGCCAGCAGCTTAATATTCAACTATGGCTACACCTTC. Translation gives CASSLIFNYGYTF.

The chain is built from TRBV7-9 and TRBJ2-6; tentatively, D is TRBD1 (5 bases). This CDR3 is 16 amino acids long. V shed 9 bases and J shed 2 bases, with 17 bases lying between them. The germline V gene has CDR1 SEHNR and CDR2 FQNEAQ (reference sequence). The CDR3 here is CASWGRERPGANVLTF. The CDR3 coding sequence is TGTGCCAGTTGGGGCAGGGAACGCCCTGGGGCCAACGTCCTGACTTTC. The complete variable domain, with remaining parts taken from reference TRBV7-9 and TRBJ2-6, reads DTGVSQNPRHKITKRGQNVTFRCDPISEHNRLYWYRQTLGQGPEFLTYFQNEAQLEKSRLLSDRFSAERPKGSFSTLEIQRTEQGDSAMYLCASWGRERPGANVLTFGAGSRLTVL.

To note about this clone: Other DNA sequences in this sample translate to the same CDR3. The CDR3 nucleotides are TGCGCCAGCAGTGAAAGCGGGCTGGATACGCAGTATTTT. It encodes CASSESGLDTQYF. The rearrangement links TRBV10-1 to TRBJ2-3; D is possibly TRBD2 (6 bases). The germline V gene encodes CDR1 WNHNN and CDR2 SYGVQD (reference sequence). With 3 bases removed from V and 6 bases from J, the gap between germline ends came to 10 bases. The CDR3 is 13 amino acids.

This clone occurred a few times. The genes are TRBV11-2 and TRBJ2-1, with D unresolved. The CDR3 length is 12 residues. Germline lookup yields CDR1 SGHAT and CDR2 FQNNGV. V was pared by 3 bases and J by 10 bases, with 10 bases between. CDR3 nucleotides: TGTGCCAGCAGCTTCGCGATCTGGGAGCAGTTCTTC. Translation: CASSFAIWEQFF.

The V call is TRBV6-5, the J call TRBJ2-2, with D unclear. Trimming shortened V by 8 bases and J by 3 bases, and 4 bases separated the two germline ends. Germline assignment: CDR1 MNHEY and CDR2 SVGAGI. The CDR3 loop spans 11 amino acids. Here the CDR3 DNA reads TGTGCCAGCCTTCACACCGGGGAGCTGTTTTTT. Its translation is CASLHTGELFF.

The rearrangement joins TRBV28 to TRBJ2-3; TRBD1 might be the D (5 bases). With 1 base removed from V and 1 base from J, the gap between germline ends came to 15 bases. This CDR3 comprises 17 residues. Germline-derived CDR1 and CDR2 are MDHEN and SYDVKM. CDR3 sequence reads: CASSLFSGSRGTDTQYF. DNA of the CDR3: TGTGCCAGCAGTTTATTCTCAGGGTCTAGGGGCACAGATACGCAGTATTTT.

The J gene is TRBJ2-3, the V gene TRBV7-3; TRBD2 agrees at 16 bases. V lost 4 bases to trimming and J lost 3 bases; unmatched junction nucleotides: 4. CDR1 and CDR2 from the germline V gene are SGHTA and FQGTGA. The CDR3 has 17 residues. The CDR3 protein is CASSSMGLAGGTDTQYF. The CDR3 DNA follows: TGTGCCAGCAGCTCTATGGGACTAGCGGGGGGGACAGATACGCAGTATTTT.

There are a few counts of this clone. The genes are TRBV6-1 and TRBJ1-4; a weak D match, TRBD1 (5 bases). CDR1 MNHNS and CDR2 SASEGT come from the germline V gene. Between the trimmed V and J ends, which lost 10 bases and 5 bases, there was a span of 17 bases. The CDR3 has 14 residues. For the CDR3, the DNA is TGTGCCACTTCGGAGGGGCGCGTAAATGAAAAACTGTTTTTT. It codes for CATSEGRVNEKLFF.

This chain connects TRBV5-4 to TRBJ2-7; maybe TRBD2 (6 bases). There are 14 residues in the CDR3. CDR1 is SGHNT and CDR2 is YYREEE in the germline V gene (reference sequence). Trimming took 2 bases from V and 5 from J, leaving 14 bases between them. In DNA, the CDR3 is TGTGCCAGCAGCTTTAACGGGAGAGCCCACGAGCAGTACTTC. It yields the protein CASSFNGRAHEQYF.

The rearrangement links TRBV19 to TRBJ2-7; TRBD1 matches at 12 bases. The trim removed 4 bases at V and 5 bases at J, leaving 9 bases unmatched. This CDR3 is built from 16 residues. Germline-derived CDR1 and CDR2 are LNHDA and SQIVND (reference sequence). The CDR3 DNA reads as TGTGCCAGTAGTACCACCCGGGACAGGGGGCTCGACGAGCAGTACTTC. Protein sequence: CASSTTRDRGLDEQYF.